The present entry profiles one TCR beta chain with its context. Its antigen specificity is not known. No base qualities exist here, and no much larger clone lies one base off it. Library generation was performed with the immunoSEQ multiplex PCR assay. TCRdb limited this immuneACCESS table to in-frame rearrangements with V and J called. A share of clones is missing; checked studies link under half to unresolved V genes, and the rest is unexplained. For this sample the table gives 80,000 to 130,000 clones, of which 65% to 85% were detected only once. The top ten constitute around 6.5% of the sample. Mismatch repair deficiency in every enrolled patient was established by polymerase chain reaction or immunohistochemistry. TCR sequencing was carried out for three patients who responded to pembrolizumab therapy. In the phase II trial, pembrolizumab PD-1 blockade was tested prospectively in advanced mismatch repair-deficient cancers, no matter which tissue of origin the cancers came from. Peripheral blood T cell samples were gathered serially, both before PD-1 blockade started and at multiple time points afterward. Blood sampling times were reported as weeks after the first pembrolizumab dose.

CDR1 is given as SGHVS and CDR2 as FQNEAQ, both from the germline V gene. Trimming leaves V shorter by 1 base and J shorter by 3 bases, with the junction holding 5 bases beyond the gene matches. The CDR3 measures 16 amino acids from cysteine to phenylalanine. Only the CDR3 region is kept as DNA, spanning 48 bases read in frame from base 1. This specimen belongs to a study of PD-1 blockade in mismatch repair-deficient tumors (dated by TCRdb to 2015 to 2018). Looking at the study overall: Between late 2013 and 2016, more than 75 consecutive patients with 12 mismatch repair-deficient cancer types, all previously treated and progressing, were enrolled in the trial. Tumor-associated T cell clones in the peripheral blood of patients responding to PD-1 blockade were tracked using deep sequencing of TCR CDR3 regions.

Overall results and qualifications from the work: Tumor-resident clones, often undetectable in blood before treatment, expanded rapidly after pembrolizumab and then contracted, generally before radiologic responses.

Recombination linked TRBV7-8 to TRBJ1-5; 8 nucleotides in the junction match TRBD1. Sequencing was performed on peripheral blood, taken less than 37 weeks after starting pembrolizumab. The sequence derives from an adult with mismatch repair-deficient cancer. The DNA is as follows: TGTGCCAGCAGCTTAGAACGGACAGGGCCCAATCAGCCCCAGCATTTT. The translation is CASSLERTGPNQPQHF. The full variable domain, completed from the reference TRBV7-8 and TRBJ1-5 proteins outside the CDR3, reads GAGVSQSPRYKVAKRGQDVALRCDPISGHVSLFWYQQALGQGPEFLTYFQNEAQLDKSGLPSDRFFAERPEGSVSTLKIQRTQQEDSAVYLCASSLERTGPNQPQHFGDGTRLSIL.